The rows below give T cell receptor beta chains drawn from one sample of a study of T-cell reconstitution after alpha-beta-depleted transplantation in children. TCRdb reprocessed the PCR reads with MiXCR, giving one entry per CDR3 protein. The table lists roughly 250,000 distinct CDR3 sequences, under 9.5% of them singletons. Sequencing used PBMCs, mostly from graft donor cells, obtained 180 days after TCRalphabeta/CD19-depleted stem cell transplant. The origin of the receptors is a male patient younger than 18 who had a stem cell transplant for acute lymphoblastic leukemia, so the T cells may come from the graft donor. CDR3s include the opening cysteine and the closing phenylalanine or tryptophan. The D gene is left open where the match is weak. For some rows the clone size is stated as once, few or many, or as a class when expanded; others skip it.

TRBV6-1,NA,TRBJ2-7,NA,TGTGCCAGCAGTAGCCGTATTGGCGGATCCTACGAGCAGTACTTC,CASSSRIGGSYEQYF
TRBV20-1,NA,TRBJ2-3,many,TGCAGTGCTAGGGCCCTAGGAGATACGCAGTATTTT,CSARALGDTQYF
TRBV6-5,NA,TRBJ2-3,many,TGTGCCAGCTCCAGGGGAGGGGATACGCAGTATTTT,CASSRGGDTQYF
TRBV6-1,TRBD1,TRBJ2-7,many,TGTGCCAGCTCCCGGGACAGGCGGGACGAGCAGTACTTC,CASSRDRRDEQYF
TRBV5-1,NA,TRBJ2-4,many,TGCGCCAGCAGCTTGGTGGGCAGGGAGGCCAAAAACATTCAGTACTTC,CASSLVGREAKNIQYF
TRBV19,TRBD2,TRBJ2-2,few,TGTGCCAGTAGAAGGACTAGGTCGGAGCTGTTTTTT,CASRRTRSELFF
TRBV20-1,NA,TRBJ2-5,many,TGCAGTGCTAGGTTCGTCCAAGAGACCCAGTACTTC,CSARFVQETQYF
TRBV20-1,TRBD2,TRBJ2-7,many,TGCAGTGCTAGCGACGCCGCTCTAGCGGGAGTTCCCGAGCAGTACTTC,CSASDAALAGVPEQYF
TRBV6-2/TRBV6-3,NA,TRBJ1-1,many,TGTGCCAGCAGTTACAACCGACTTGACGATCCTATGAACACTGAAGCTTTCTTT,CASSYNRLDDPMNTEAFF
TRBV6-2/TRBV6-3,NA,TRBJ2-7,NA,TGTGCCAGCAGTTACGGTCAGGGGCTAGGCTACGAGCAGTACTTC,CASSYGQGLGYEQYF
TRBV5-4,TRBD1,TRBJ1-4,few,TGTGCCAGCAGCCGGACAGGGGGCGCCGGCAATGAAAAACTGTTTTTT,CASSRTGGAGNEKLFF
TRBV11-2,TRBD1,TRBJ1-6,NA,TGTGCCAGCCCGAGGAGGACAGGAGTGAATTCACCCCTCCACTTT,CASPRRTGVNSPLHF
TRBV6-2/TRBV6-3,TRBD1,TRBJ2-7,many,TGTGCCAGCAGTTCCGACAGGGGATCTACCTACGAGCAGTACTTC,CASSSDRGSTYEQYF
TRBV18,TRBD1,TRBJ2-7,many,TGTGCCAGCTCACTACTACAGGGGGCCCAAAGAGAGCAGTACTTC,CASSLLQGAQREQYF
TRBV29-1,NA,TRBJ2-7,many,TGCAGCGTTGAAGGAGTAGGGTGGAGCGAGCAGTACTTC,CSVEGVGWSEQYF
TRBV10-2,TRBD2,TRBJ2-5,NA,TGCGCCAGCAGTGAAACTAGCGTGGGGGAGACCCAGTACTTC,CASSETSVGETQYF
TRBV28,TRBD1,TRBJ2-4,many,TGTGCCAGCAGCTCCGCGGGACAGGCCAAACTAGCCAAAAACATTCAGTACTTC,CASSSAGQAKLAKNIQYF
TRBV10-3,NA,TRBJ2-5,many,TGTGCCATCAGCCCCACTCCACAAGAGACCCAGTACTTC,CAISPTPQETQYF
TRBV20-1,NA,TRBJ2-5,NA,TGCAGTGCTAGACTCCAGGGGCAAGAGACCCAGTACTTC,CSARLQGQETQYF
TRBV6-2/TRBV6-3,NA,TRBJ2-5,many,TGTGCCAGCAGTTTCTACCAAGAGACCCAGTACTTC,CASSFYQETQYF
TRBV6-1,NA,TRBJ2-1,many,TGTGCCAGCAGGATAGCCCAGGCGGACAGAGCGGACAATGAGCAGTTCTTC,CASRIAQADRADNEQFF
TRBV20-1,NA,TRBJ2-5,many,TGCAGTGCGAGAGACACGCAAGAGACCCAGTACTTC,CSARDTQETQYF
TRBV4-1,TRBD2,TRBJ2-4,many,TGCGCCAGCAGCCAAGATGCTAGCGGGGGAAACATTCAGTACTTC,CASSQDASGGNIQYF
TRBV6-1,NA,TRBJ1-2,many,TGTGCCAGCACCTCGGACAGAACTAATAGTGGCTACACCTTC,CASTSDRTNSGYTF
TRBV5-6,NA,TRBJ2-1,NA,TGTGCCAGCAGCTTACGGGGTCCGGGGACCTTTGGGCAGTTCTTC,CASSLRGPGTFGQFF
TRBV13,TRBD2,TRBJ2-1,many,TGTGCCAGCAGCTACCTTATTGGGGGGGGCTACAATGAGCAGTTCTTC,CASSYLIGGGYNEQFF
TRBV20-1,NA,TRBJ2-3,NA,TGCAGTGCTAGAGATCCTCGTGGGGCAAGCACAGATACGCAGTATTTT,CSARDPRGASTDTQYF
TRBV5-1,TRBD2,TRBJ2-7,many,TGCGCCAGCGGACCCGGACTAGCGGGTGCAGACGAGCAGTACTTC,CASGPGLAGADEQYF
TRBV20-1,NA,TRBJ1-1,many,TGCAGTGCTAGGGACGAGGGGCGGAACACTGAAGCTTTCTTT,CSARDEGRNTEAFF
TRBV27,NA,TRBJ1-1,many,TGTGCCAGCAGTCCCAAGGGTTCGAACACTGAAGCTTTCTTT,CASSPKGSNTEAFF
TRBV5-1,TRBD2,TRBJ2-1,many,TGCGCCAGCAGCCTCGGGACTAGGACCTACAATGAGCAGTTCTTC,CASSLGTRTYNEQFF
TRBV4-1,TRBD2,TRBJ2-3,many,TGCGCCAGCAGCCTCCCCACGGAGAGCGGGGGGGCTTATACGCAGTATTTT,CASSLPTESGGAYTQYF
TRBV20-1,NA,TRBJ2-7,many,TGCAGTGCTAGCCCGGGACTCCCCCGCTACGAGCAGTACTTC,CSASPGLPRYEQYF
TRBV24-1,NA,TRBJ2-4,many,TGTGCCACCAGTGATTTGTGTTTTCGGGTAGCCAAAAACATTCAGTACTTC,CATSDLCFRVAKNIQYF
TRBV28,NA,TRBJ1-5,many,TGTGCCAGCACCTACGGGATCTTTAGCAATCAGCCCCAGCATTTT,CASTYGIFSNQPQHF
TRBV15,TRBD2,TRBJ2-6,many,TGTGCCACCAGCAGAGAAGGGCGGCTAGCGGGAGTGGGCGTATCAGGGGCCAACGTCCTGACTTTC,CATSREGRLAGVGVSGANVLTF
TRBV6-2/TRBV6-3,NA,TRBJ1-5,NA,TGTGCCAGCAGGCCCCTCGGACAGTATAGCAATCAGCCCCAGCATTTT,CASRPLGQYSNQPQHF
TRBV10-2,NA,TRBJ2-2,many,TGCGCCAGCACCCTATACACCGGGGAGCTGTTTTTT,CASTLYTGELFF
TRBV5-1,NA,TRBJ2-7,many,TGCGCCAGCAGCTTGAACCGGGCCGAAAGCTCCTACGAGCAGTACTTC,CASSLNRAESSYEQYF
TRBV12-5,NA,TRBJ2-5,many,TGTGCTAGTGGTTTGGTAGGGGGATTCCGGACCTACCAAGAGACCCAGTACTTC,CASGLVGGFRTYQETQYF
TRBV12-3/TRBV12-4,NA,TRBJ2-2,many,TGTGCCAGCAGTGTCTTTAGCGCCGGGGAGCTGTTTTTT,CASSVFSAGELFF
TRBV7-2,NA,TRBJ2-5,many,TGTGCCAGCAGCTTAGGGCAGCCGCAAGAGACCCAGTACTTC,CASSLGQPQETQYF
TRBV5-1,NA,TRBJ2-2,NA,TGCGCCAGCAGCTTGGCCGCAGGTGCGAACACCGGGGAGCTGTTTTTT,CASSLAAGANTGELFF
TRBV20-1,NA,TRBJ2-2,many,TGCAGTGCCACGGCTAGCGTAAACATCGGGGAGCTGTTTTTT,CSATASVNIGELFF
TRBV7-8,NA,TRBJ1-5,many,TGTGCCAGCAGCTTAGCCGATAGCAATCAGCCCCAGCATTTT,CASSLADSNQPQHF
TRBV19,NA,TRBJ2-2,NA,TGTGCCAGTAGTGAACAGGGATTAAGAACCGGGGAGCTGTTTTTT,CASSEQGLRTGELFF
TRBV20-1,NA,TRBJ1-1,many,TGCAGTGCTATCAATTCCCGGGTTGACATGAACACTGAAGCTTTCTTT,CSAINSRVDMNTEAFF
TRBV7-6,TRBD2,TRBJ2-1,many,TGTGCCAGCAGCTTGGCTAGCGGGACCTACAATGAGCAGTTCTTC,CASSLASGTYNEQFF
TRBV5-1,NA,TRBJ2-5,few,TGCGCCAGCAGCTCTGGACAAGAGACCCAGTACTTC,CASSSGQETQYF
TRBV11-1,NA,TRBJ1-1,many,TGTGCCAGCAGCTTAGCGGCACCTAGAGGGACTGAAGCTTTCTTT,CASSLAAPRGTEAFF
TRBV12-3/TRBV12-4,TRBD1,TRBJ1-5,few,TGTGCCAGCAGTTTAGGCCCCGGGGACAGGGGGCATAGCAATCAGCCCCAGCATTTT,CASSLGPGDRGHSNQPQHF
TRBV4-1,NA,TRBJ2-1,NA,TGCGCCAGCAGCCAAGATGGAAGTTCCTACAATGAGCAGTTCTTC,CASSQDGSSYNEQFF
TRBV10-3,NA,TRBJ2-1,many,TGTGCCATCAGTGGCGCGGACAGCTCCTACAATGAGCAGTTCTTC,CAISGADSSYNEQFF
TRBV9,NA,TRBJ1-3,many,TGTGCCAGCAGCGTAGCAAGGGACACTAGCTCTGGAAACACCATATATTTT,CASSVARDTSSGNTIYF
TRBV12-3/TRBV12-4,TRBD1,TRBJ2-5,NA,TGTGCCAGCAGTCGGACAGGGGGAGTAATAAAAGAGACCCAGTACTTC,CASSRTGGVIKETQYF